A selection of T cell receptor beta chains follows, all from one sample in a study of PD-L1 blockade in urothelial cancer. The repertoire was sequenced with immunoSEQ multiplex PCR; TCRdb's copy has only in-frame clones and lacks some. The table records fewer than 80,000 clones, 81% of them present only once. Material: PBMCs, obtained around atezolizumab (anti-PD-L1) treatment. The receptors shown here come from a man aged 65 to 85 with urothelial cancer. The CDR3 runs from the conserved cysteine through the conserved F or W. Each record gives: clone size, J gene, D gene, V gene, CDR3 protein, CDR3 DNA. A D gene is named only where the DNA matches it firmly. Only some rows state a clone size, as once, few, many or a class for expanded clones.

abundance: NA; j_gene: TRBJ2-1; d_gene: TRBD1; v_gene: TRBV18; CDR3aa: CASSPGQGYNEQFF; CDR3nt: TGTGCCAGCTCACCGGGACAGGGGTACAATGAGCAGTTCTTC
abundance: NA; j_gene: TRBJ2-2; d_gene: NA; v_gene: TRBV19; CDR3aa: CASTTQGRNTGELFF; CDR3nt: TGTGCCAGTACCACCCAGGGGAGAAACACCGGGGAGCTGTTTTTT
abundance: NA; j_gene: TRBJ1-1; d_gene: TRBD1; v_gene: TRBV5-4; CDR3aa: CASSTGARGPDTEAFF; CDR3nt: TGTGCCAGCAGCACAGGGGCAAGGGGGCCCGACACTGAAGCTTTCTTT
abundance: NA; j_gene: TRBJ2-2; d_gene: NA; v_gene: TRBV6-1; CDR3aa: CASTAVLDGTGELFF; CDR3nt: TGTGCCAGCACAGCGGTTCTGGATGGGACCGGGGAGCTGTTTTTT
abundance: few; j_gene: TRBJ1-3; d_gene: TRBD1; v_gene: TRBV6-1; CDR3aa: CASSPGQGLGNTIYF; CDR3nt: TGTGCCAGCAGCCCCGGACAGGGGCTCGGAAACACCATATATTTT
abundance: NA; j_gene: TRBJ2-7; d_gene: TRBD1; v_gene: TRBV15; CDR3aa: CATSRDPGGYEQYF; CDR3nt: TGTGCCACCAGCAGAGATCCAGGGGGCTACGAGCAGTACTTC
abundance: few; j_gene: TRBJ2-7; d_gene: TRBD2; v_gene: TRBV7-9; CDR3aa: CASSLLAGEQYF; CDR3nt: TGTGCCAGCAGCTTACTAGCGGGAGAGCAGTACTTC
abundance: once; j_gene: TRBJ2-1; d_gene: NA; v_gene: TRBV7-9; CDR3aa: CASSFRLTRRVGSYNEQFF; CDR3nt: TGTGCCAGCAGCTTTAGGCTCACTCGGCGGGTAGGCTCCTACAATGAGCAGTTCTTC
abundance: NA; j_gene: TRBJ2-7; d_gene: NA; v_gene: TRBV21-1; CDR3aa: CARRGSGLYEQYF; CDR3nt: TGTGCCCGCCGGGGGAGCGGGCTCTACGAGCAGTACTTC
abundance: NA; j_gene: TRBJ2-1; d_gene: TRBD2; v_gene: TRBV4-2; CDR3aa: CASSGGLADNEQFF; CDR3nt: TGTGCCAGCAGCGGGGGACTAGCGGACAATGAGCAGTTCTTC
abundance: NA; j_gene: TRBJ1-2; d_gene: TRBD1; v_gene: TRBV18; CDR3aa: CASSPSGTGGFGYTF; CDR3nt: TGTGCCAGCTCACCGTCCGGGACAGGAGGATTTGGCTACACCTTC
abundance: once; j_gene: TRBJ2-1; d_gene: TRBD2; v_gene: TRBV5-1; CDR3aa: CASSLAGLAVYNEQFF; CDR3nt: TGCGCCAGCAGCTTGGCTGGACTAGCTGTCTACAATGAGCAGTTCTTC
abundance: NA; j_gene: TRBJ1-1; d_gene: TRBD1; v_gene: TRBV5-1; CDR3aa: CASSSGQGMNTEAFF; CDR3nt: TGCGCCAGCAGCTCGGGACAGGGAATGAACACTGAAGCTTTCTTT
abundance: NA; j_gene: TRBJ1-2; d_gene: NA; v_gene: TRBV7-2; CDR3aa: CASSLERGGGYTF; CDR3nt: TGTGCCAGCAGCTTAGAACGGGGGGGTGGCTACACCTTC
abundance: NA; j_gene: TRBJ2-6; d_gene: TRBD1; v_gene: TRBV5-4; CDR3aa: CASSSSQGTNVLTF; CDR3nt: TGTGCCAGCAGCAGCTCACAGGGGACCAACGTCCTGACTTTC
abundance: NA; j_gene: TRBJ2-7; d_gene: TRBD2; v_gene: TRBV30; CDR3aa: CAWSPMTSGNNEQYF; CDR3nt: TGTGCCTGGAGTCCTATGACTAGCGGGAACAACGAGCAGTACTTC
abundance: many; j_gene: TRBJ2-5; d_gene: NA; v_gene: TRBV19; CDR3aa: CASRRHGQETQYF; CDR3nt: TGTGCCAGTAGACGACACGGCCAAGAGACCCAGTACTTC
abundance: NA; j_gene: TRBJ2-3; d_gene: TRBD1; v_gene: TRBV13; CDR3aa: CASSLSGTGVDTQYF; CDR3nt: TGTGCCAGCAGCTTATCTGGGACAGGGGTAGATACGCAGTATTTT
abundance: NA; j_gene: TRBJ1-4; d_gene: NA; v_gene: TRBV7-9; CDR3aa: CASSLGPTAINEKLFF; CDR3nt: TGTGCCAGCAGCTTAGGGCCAACAGCTATCAATGAAAAACTGTTTTTT
abundance: NA; j_gene: TRBJ2-3; d_gene: NA; v_gene: TRBV5-4; CDR3aa: CASSFRGLSTDTQYF; CDR3nt: TGTGCCAGCAGCTTCAGGGGTCTTAGCACAGATACGCAGTATTTT
abundance: NA; j_gene: TRBJ2-5; d_gene: TRBD2; v_gene: TRBV19; CDR3aa: CASSIASSGGQETQYF; CDR3nt: TGTGCCAGTAGTATAGCGAGCTCGGGGGGGCAAGAGACCCAGTACTTC
abundance: NA; j_gene: TRBJ2-1; d_gene: TRBD2; v_gene: TRBV7-9; CDR3aa: CASSLDGGGPFNEQFF; CDR3nt: TGTGCCAGCAGCTTAGATGGGGGAGGGCCTTTCAATGAGCAGTTCTTC
abundance: NA; j_gene: TRBJ1-3; d_gene: NA; v_gene: TRBV11-2; CDR3aa: CASSSTVSGNTIYF; CDR3nt: TGTGCCAGCAGCTCGACAGTCTCTGGAAACACCATATATTTT
abundance: few; j_gene: TRBJ1-3; d_gene: NA; v_gene: TRBV25-1; CDR3aa: CASSELRADSGNTIYF; CDR3nt: TGTGCCAGCAGTGAATTGAGGGCGGACTCTGGAAACACCATATATTTT
abundance: NA; j_gene: TRBJ1-5; d_gene: NA; v_gene: TRBV19; CDR3aa: CASSPSLPGNQPQHF; CDR3nt: TGTGCCAGTAGTCCCTCTCTTCCCGGCAATCAGCCCCAGCATTTT
abundance: NA; j_gene: TRBJ1-1; d_gene: NA; v_gene: TRBV6-4; CDR3aa: CASSRTYAPGDTEAFF; CDR3nt: TGTGCCAGCAGTAGGACTTACGCACCCGGGGACACTGAAGCTTTCTTT
abundance: NA; j_gene: TRBJ2-3; d_gene: TRBD2; v_gene: TRBV4-2; CDR3aa: CASSRGLAGGADTQYF; CDR3nt: TGTGCCAGCAGCCGGGGACTAGCGGGAGGGGCAGATACGCAGTATTTT
abundance: NA; j_gene: TRBJ2-1; d_gene: NA; v_gene: TRBV2; CDR3aa: CASRKTDYNEQFF; CDR3nt: TGTGCCAGCAGGAAGACAGACTACAATGAGCAGTTCTTC
abundance: NA; j_gene: TRBJ1-2; d_gene: NA; v_gene: TRBV30; CDR3aa: CAWQRSRSGGYTF; CDR3nt: TGTGCCTGGCAACGGTCACGGAGCGGTGGCTACACCTTC
abundance: once; j_gene: TRBJ2-5; d_gene: TRBD2; v_gene: TRBV9; CDR3aa: CASSVGLAGAQETQYF; CDR3nt: TGTGCCAGCAGCGTAGGGCTAGCGGGGGCCCAAGAGACCCAGTACTTC